These 21 T cell receptor beta chains share one sample of origin, sequenced in a study of T-cell reconstitution after alpha-beta-depleted transplantation in children. Molecular barcoding with unique molecular identifiers was used for the TCRbeta library. TCRdb independently ran MiXCR on the PCR reads; one entry per CDR3 protein. This table holds 700,000 to 950,000 distinct CDR3 sequences, about 15% found once. The source was PBMCs, mostly from graft donor cells, collected 360 days after TCRalphabeta/CD19-depleted stem cell transplant. The receptors shown here come from a male patient between 5 and 17 years old who had a stem cell transplant for acute lymphoblastic leukemia, so the T cells may come from the graft donor.

The chain has TRBV7-3 and TRBJ2-3; tentative D call: TRBD1 (5 bases). V was shortened by 4 bases and J by 3 bases, with 20 bases between the two germline ends. In germline, CDR1 is SGHTA, CDR2 FQGTGA. The CDR3 extends over 17 amino acids. CDR3 in DNA: TGTGCCAGCAGCTCGGAAAATGGACAACTGGTTACAGATACGCAGTATTTT. Its protein is CASSSENGQLVTDTQYF.

This clonotype was seen many times. CDR3 residues: CASSLAGVPGELFF. In DNA, the CDR3 is TGCGCCAGTTCACTAGCGGGAGTTCCCGGGGAGCTGTTTTTT. The chain has TRBV5-1 and TRBJ2-2; 11 bases agree with TRBD2. The CDR3 is 14 amino acids. V was clipped by 8 bases and J by 6 bases; unmatched bases: 6. From germline, CDR1 is SGHRS and CDR2 YFSETQ.

This clonotype has just a few counts. The chain has TRBV5-1 and TRBJ2-5; 7 nucleotides match TRBD2. The trim removed 0 bases at V and 4 bases at J, leaving 6 bases unmatched. The germline V gene encodes CDR1 SGHRS and CDR2 YFSETQ. The CDR3 runs 15 residues. The CDR3 sequence: CASSLVAGDGETQYF. CDR3 sequence (DNA): TGCGCCAGCAGCTTGGTGGCGGGAGATGGAGAGACCCAGTACTTC.

This clonotype has only a few counts. This chain links TRBV3-1 with TRBJ2-7, with TRBD2 as a possible D gene (5 bases). The CDR3 totals 13 residues. V was trimmed by 1 base and J by 9 bases, leaving 13 bases between them. Germline V lookup: CDR1 LGHDT, CDR2 YNNKEL (reference sequence). CDR3 coding DNA: TGTGCCAGCAGCCAAGTCCTGGCCGCGGGGCAGTACTTC. Amino acids: CASSQVLAAGQYF.

This clonotype was recorded a few times. V gene TRBV4-1 combines with J gene TRBJ2-4; D is undetermined. Trimming stripped 0 bases from V and 0 bases from J, with 12 bases between. The CDR3 contains 17 residues. Germline V lookup: CDR1 MGHRA, CDR2 YSYEKL. This CDR3 is CASSQDTAALAKNIQYF. In DNA, the CDR3 is TGCGCCAGCAGCCAAGATACGGCAGCTTTAGCCAAAAACATTCAGTACTTC.

The rearrangement links TRBV5-1 to TRBJ1-2; D may be TRBD1 (5 bases). There are 14 residues in the CDR3. V shed 4 bases and J shed 10 bases, with 20 bases lying between them. Germline CDR1 is SGHRS and CDR2 is YFSETQ. The chain's CDR3 is CASSPRGASVDYTF. Written as DNA, the CDR3 is TGCGCCAGCAGCCCTCGAGGGGCAAGTGTGGACTACACCTTC.

The V and J genes are TRBV12-3 or TRBV12-4 and TRBJ2-7; D may be TRBD2 (6 bases). Trimming removed 7 bases at V and 4 bases at J, with 29 bases between. This CDR3 contains 18 residues. Here the CDR3 reads CASTGGAREASRWYEQYF. In nucleotides, the CDR3 is TGTGCCAGCACCGGAGGGGCACGCGAGGCTTCCCGGTGGTACGAGCAGTACTTC.

This clonotype has more than one count but fewer than ten. The chain employs TRBV28 and TRBJ2-5; unclear D gene. The CDR3 covers 18 residues. Trimming shortened V by 4 bases and J by 4 bases, and 25 bases separated the two germline ends. The germline CDR1 and CDR2 sequences are MDHEN and SYDVKM. CDR3 loop: CASSSLFNVHSELETQYF. CDR3 nucleotides: TGTGCCAGCAGTTCACTTTTTAACGTCCACTCCGAACTAGAGACCCAGTACTTC.

The chain joins TRBV7-9 to TRBJ2-1; 8 nucleotides line up with TRBD1. The CDR3 spans 12 residues. J lost 16 bases, V lost 5 bases, and 10 bases had no gene match. Per the germline V gene, CDR1 is SEHNR and CDR2 is FQNEAQ (reference sequence). The DNA for the CDR3 is TGTGCCAGCAGCCTCGGTGACAGGGGAGCCTTCTTC. The encoded protein is CASSLGDRGAFF.

The chain recombines TRBV19 with TRBJ2-5; 9 bases fit TRBD2. J was trimmed by 1 base and V by 7 bases; bases with no gene match: 1. Germline loops: CDR1 LNHDA, CDR2 SQIVND (reference sequence). The CDR3 loop spans 13 amino acids. CDR3 region: CASTTSGQETQYF. DNA of the CDR3: TGTGCCAGTACGACTAGCGGCCAAGAGACCCAGTACTTC.

CDR3 sequence: CAISEHSYNEQFF. CDR3 nucleotide sequence: TGTGCCATCAGTGAGCATAGTTACAATGAGCAGTTCTTC. The rearrangement joins TRBV10-3 to TRBJ2-1; D remains unclear. Trimming left V 2 bases short and J 4 bases short, with 6 bases between. The germline gives CDR1 ENHRY, CDR2 SYGVKD. The CDR3 spans 13 residues.

This clonotype has more than one count but fewer than ten. The chain joins TRBV5-1 to TRBJ2-1; TRBD2 matches at 7 bases. From germline, CDR1 is SGHRS and CDR2 YFSETQ. The CDR3 totals 17 residues. V shed 0 bases and J 4 bases; nucleotides not matched to a gene: 10. The DNA for the CDR3 is TGCGCCAGCAGCTTGGGACGGCTAGCGGAGGCTTACAATGAGCAGTTCTTC. Its translation: CASSLGRLAEAYNEQFF.

The rearrangement links TRBV12-3 or TRBV12-4 to TRBJ2-7, with 8 nucleotides matching TRBD1. CDR3 length equals 14 residues. V shed 6 bases, J shed 4 bases, and the junction held 8 bases outside the gene matches. DNA for the CDR3: TGTGCCAGCAGCCTTGACAGGGGTGAATACGAGCAGTACTTC. Encoded protein: CASSLDRGEYEQYF.

J is TRBJ2-1 and V is TRBV21-1. TRBV21-1 counts as a pseudogene. The CDR3 extends over 18 amino acids. CDR3 region: CASSKEAGTGDSYNEQFF. CDR3 nucleotide sequence: TGTGCCAGCAGCAAAGAGGCCGGTACGGGGGACTCCTACAATGAGCAGTTCTTC.

DNA of the CDR3: TGCGCCAGCAGCGCCGGGACTACCGACTACAATGAGCAGTTCTTC. It encodes CASSAGTTDYNEQFF. The chain is built from TRBV5-1 and TRBJ2-1; 7 bases fit TRBD2. The CDR3 contains 15 residues. The V segment lost 4 bases and the J segment 3 bases; nucleotides outside the gene matches: 7. The germline V gene encodes CDR1 SGHRS and CDR2 YFSETQ.

This clonotype has more than one count but fewer than ten. The V call is TRBV4-1, the J call TRBJ2-3; 10 bases are shared with TRBD2. The ends lost 3 bases at V and 0 bases at J; junction bases unmatched: 9. This CDR3 is built from 18 residues. The germline V gene has CDR1 MGHRA and CDR2 YSYEKL. CDR3 loop: CASSHVSGRGPSTDTQYF. DNA of the CDR3: TGCGCCAGCAGCCACGTCAGCGGGAGGGGCCCAAGCACAGATACGCAGTATTTT.

With regard to this clonotype: One junction end does not reproduce the germline sequence, and a read error may be involved. The chain has TRBV5-5 and TRBJ2-5, with D tentatively TRBD2 (6 bases). The CDR3 extends over 11 amino acids. Germline V gene lookup returns CDR1 SGHKS and CDR2 YYEKEE (reference sequence). As DNA, the CDR3 is TGTGCCAGCAGCTTCGGGACTCCCCAATACTTC. Protein product: CASSFGTPQYF.

This chain uses TRBV7-9 with TRBJ2-7; tentatively, D is TRBD2 (5 bases). The CDR3 contains 16 residues. Germline values: CDR1 SEHNR, CDR2 FQNEAQ (reference sequence). The V gene lost 0 bases and the J gene lost 1 base, with 13 bases spanning the gap. The CDR3 loop is CASSLAFLEGSYEQYF. CDR3 DNA sequence: TGTGCCAGCAGCTTAGCGTTTTTAGAGGGATCCTACGAGCAGTACTTC.

This sequence joins TRBV4-2 and TRBJ2-6; the D is unclear. Germline CDR1 and CDR2: LGHNA and YNFKEQ. The CDR3 has 19 residues. Trimming shortened V by 2 bases and J by 4 bases, and 21 bases separated the two germline ends. The DNA for the CDR3 is TGTGCCAGCAGCCAACCTATCTTGGGCAGGACGGGCGGGGCCAACGTCCTGACTTTC. This codes for CASSQPILGRTGGANVLTF.

The genes are TRBV27 and TRBJ1-1; possible D gene TRBD1, 5 bases. Trimming stripped 3 bases from V and 11 bases from J, with 16 bases between. Germline V CDR1 and CDR2: MNHEY, SMNVEV (reference sequence). The CDR3 runs 13 residues. The CDR3 nucleotides read TGTGCCAGCAGTTTCCAGGCAGGGTTTGGGGCTTTCTTT. The encoded protein is CASSFQAGFGAFF.

Worth noting for this clonotype: A much larger clone differs by one base, so this may be a read error. This rearrangement joins TRBV19 to TRBJ2-1; the match to TRBD1 covers 7 bases. The CDR3 covers 12 residues. The germline V gene encodes CDR1 LNHDA and CDR2 SQIVND (reference sequence). J was trimmed by 12 bases and V by 5 bases; bases with no gene match: 7. This chain's CDR3 is CASSPQGYGQFF. CDR3 DNA sequence: TGTGCCAGTAGTCCACAGGGGTATGGGCAGTTCTTC. The full variable domain, its missing parts supplied by reference TRBV19 and TRBJ2-1, is DGGITQSPKYLFRKEGQNVTLSCEQNLNHDAMYWYRQDPGQGLRLIYYSQIVNDFQKGDIAEGYSVSREKKESFPLTVTSAQKNPTAFYLCASSPQGYGQFFGPGTRLTVL.